These 5 T cell receptor beta chains originate from one sample sequenced in a study of blood T cell repertoires in COVID-19. Repertoires were generated with immunoSEQ multiplex PCR, while TCRdb's copy carries only in-frame clones and drops some. The sample yields fewer than 250,000 clones, less than 90% seen once. The sequenced sample was peripheral blood. These receptors came from a man aged 30 to 39 with acute or convalescent COVID-19.

The chain uses TRBV27 and TRBJ2-5; TRBD2 agrees at 8 bases. Germline CDR1 MNHEY, CDR2 SMNVEV (reference sequence). The CDR3 consists of 15 residues. The trim removed 6 bases at V and 5 bases at J, leaving 11 bases unmatched. The CDR3 region has the DNA TGTGCCAGCAGATCCCCAGGACTAGCAAAGGAGACCCAGTACTTC. It specifies CASRSPGLAKETQYF.

The V and J genes are TRBV11-1 and TRBJ2-7; 8 positions match TRBD1. The V gene end was trimmed by 5 bases and the J gene end by 4 bases; junction bases not matched to a gene: 7. Germline V lookup: CDR1 SGHAT, CDR2 FQDESV (reference sequence). The CDR3 is 14 residues long. The CDR3 here is CASSQRTGWYEQYF. The DNA of the CDR3 is TGTGCCAGCAGCCAAAGGACAGGGTGGTACGAGCAGTACTTC.

The rearrangement joins TRBV5-8 to TRBJ1-5, with 8 bases aligning to TRBD1. V gave up 4 bases and J gave up 0 bases; unmatched junction bases: 6. The CDR3 runs 16 residues. Looked up from germline, CDR1 is SGHTS and CDR2 is YDEGEE. The DNA of the CDR3 is TGTGCCAGCAGCCTGACCAGGGGGCTTAGCAATCAGCCCCAGCATTTT. It encodes CASSLTRGLSNQPQHF. Full variable domain (missing parts from reference TRBV5-8 and TRBJ1-5): EAGVTQSPTHLIKTRGQQATLRCSPISGHTSVYWYQQALGLGLQFLLWYDEGEERNRGNFPPRFSGRQFPNYSSELNVNALELEDSALYLCASSLTRGLSNQPQHFGDGTRLSIL.

This clone was seen more than once but under ten times. The chain carries TRBV2 and TRBJ1-1; D remains unclear. Germline V CDR1 and CDR2: SNHLY, FYNNEI. V was clipped by 6 bases and J by 0 bases, with 5 bases between them. This CDR3 has 12 amino acids. The CDR3 nucleotides read TGTGCCAGCAGGAGAGTGAACACTGAAGCTTTCTTT. Its translation: CASRRVNTEAFF.

This clone was seen only a few times. V usage is TRBV9 and J usage is TRBJ2-7, with TRBD2 matching over 7 bases. Per germline, CDR1 SGDLS and CDR2 YYNGEE. J lost 3 bases, V lost 0 bases, and 3 bases had no gene match. This CDR3 has 14 residues. CDR3 DNA sequence: TGTGCCAGCAGCGTAGACACGGGGGGCTACGAGCAGTACTTC. Its protein is CASSVDTGGYEQYF.